A single sample is the source of the 20 T cell receptor beta chains below, sequenced in a study of low-dose radiotherapy and immunotherapy resistance in tumors. Covering alpha and beta chains, TRAV- and TRBV-specific primers were used for the first-strand cDNA. TCR amplification ran about 20 PCR cycles using constant-region and V-primer adapter primers. MiXCR, applied by TCRdb to the reads, yields one record per CDR3 protein. The data show around 83,000 distinct CDR3 sequences, about 20% seen once. Time point of the sample: before trial treatment. The specimen comprised PBMCs, sampled before treatment. Every receptor here comes from a male donor with prostate cancer.

The sample holds many counts of this clonotype. The rearrangement joins TRBV25-1 to TRBJ1-4, with 7 bases fitting TRBD1. This CDR3 region has 15 residues. The V gene's germline CDR1 is MGHDK and CDR2 SYGVNS. V lost 5 bases, J lost 7 bases, and 10 bases stayed unmatched. DNA of the CDR3: TGTGCCAGCAGTAGAATAGGGGGCGGCGGTGAAAAACTGTTTTTT. It codes for CASSRIGGGGEKLFF.

This clonotype was seen at least ten times. The chain links TRBV27 to TRBJ2-7, with unresolved D. With 5 bases removed from V and 3 bases from J, the gap between germline ends came to 5 bases. Germline V gene lookup returns CDR1 MNHEY and CDR2 SMNVEV (reference sequence). The CDR3 spans 11 residues. The CDR3 DNA is TGTGCCAGCAGTCGGTACTACGAGCAGTACTTC. This gives the protein CASSRYYEQYF.

This clonotype occurred many times. The gene calls are TRBV20-1 and TRBJ2-1; 7 positions agree with TRBD2. This CDR3 comprises 13 residues. V lost 2 bases to trimming and J lost 4 bases; unmatched junction nucleotides: 2. Germline V gene sequence: CDR1 DFQATT, CDR2 SNEGSKA (reference sequence). The DNA of the CDR3 is TGCAGTGCTAGAACTAGCGAGTACAATGAGCAGTTCTTC. Translation: CSARTSEYNEQFF.

By share, this clonotype ranks as medium-sized (0.01 to 0.1%). V usage is TRBV5-4 and J usage is TRBJ2-1; possibly TRBD2 for D (5 bases). Germline V CDR1 and CDR2: SGHNT, YYREEE (reference sequence). V lost 4 bases and J 7 bases, leaving 12 bases between the germline ends. The length of the CDR3 is 13 residues. The CDR3 DNA follows: TGTGCCAGCAGCCCGAGGGTGGCAAATGAGCAGTTCTTC. Translated, it gives CASSPRVANEQFF. Full variable domain (outside the CDR3, taken from reference TRBV5-4 and TRBJ2-1): ETGVTQSPTHLIKTRGQQVTLRCSSQSGHNTVSWYQQALGQGPQFIFQYYREEENGRGNFPPRFSGLQFPNYSSELNVNALELDDSALYLCASSPRVANEQFFGPGTRLTVL.

This clonotype was counted many times. The genes are TRBV3-1 and TRBJ2-7, with TRBD2 matching over 9 bases. The CDR3 covers 15 residues. Trimming cost V 0 bases and J 4 bases; bases outside gene matches: 4. Germline V gene lookup returns CDR1 LGHDT and CDR2 YNNKEL (reference sequence). The CDR3 sequence is CASSQDTTSGYEQYF. CDR3 coding DNA: TGTGCCAGCAGCCAAGATACGACTAGCGGTTACGAGCAGTACTTC.

This clonotype was detected a few times. A much bigger clone sits one base away, suggesting this may be a read error. This chain uses TRBV20-1 with TRBJ2-1, with 7 bases matching TRBD2. This CDR3 is built from 13 residues. Germline CDR1 DFQATT, CDR2 SNEGSKA (reference sequence). Here the CDR3 DNA reads TGCAGAACAGAGCGGGGCTCCTACAATGAGCATTTCTTC. It yields the protein CRTERGSYNEHFF.

For the CDR3, the DNA is TGTGCCAGCAGCCGGGGGACGGGGAGCACAGATACGCAGTATTTT. Translation: CASSRGTGSTDTQYF. The chain couples TRBV12-3 or TRBV12-4 to TRBJ2-3, with D possibly matching TRBD2 (6 bases). Trimming removed 6 bases at V and 0 bases at J, with 13 bases between. The CDR3 loop spans 15 amino acids.

This clonotype was detected ten times or more. This chain connects TRBV9 to TRBJ2-7, with a weak D call TRBD1 (5 bases). Germline V gene lookup returns CDR1 SGDLS and CDR2 YYNGEE. The V end lost 0 bases, the J end lost 0 bases, and 13 bases lay between the germline ends. This CDR3 contains 16 residues. CDR3 nucleotide sequence: TGTGCCAGCAGCGTAGGAAGTCAGGGTGGCTCCTACGAGCAGTACTTC. The encoded protein is CASSVGSQGGSYEQYF.

Many counts were recorded for this clonotype. V and J are TRBV20-1 and TRBJ2-5, with 10 bases lining up with TRBD2. From germline, CDR1 is DFQATT and CDR2 SNEGSKA (reference sequence). V lost 0 bases and J lost 4; bases outside the gene matches: 2. This CDR3 has 14 amino acids. CDR3 nucleotides: TGCAGTGCTAGAGAGCTAGCGGGAGTAGAGACCCAGTACTTC. It encodes CSARELAGVETQYF.

This clonotype has at least ten counts. The rearrangement links TRBV20-1 to TRBJ2-1, with no clear D. V lost 5 bases and J lost 5, with 10 bases in between. Germline values: CDR1 DFQATT, CDR2 SNEGSKA (reference sequence). The CDR3 loop spans 12 amino acids. The CDR3, as DNA: TGCAGTGCTGCCGCCCCGGACAATGAGCAGTTCTTC. It codes for CSAAAPDNEQFF.

The rearrangement uses TRBV4-1 and TRBJ2-1, with TRBD2 matching 7 bases. The CDR3 is made up of 16 amino acids. The V gene end was trimmed by 4 bases and the J gene end by 0 bases; junction bases not matched to a gene: 6. Germline lookup yields CDR1 MGHRA and CDR2 YSYEKL. CDR3 in amino acids: CASSPQERGSYNEQFF. CDR3 nucleotides: TGCGCCAGCAGCCCCCAGGAGCGGGGCTCCTACAATGAGCAGTTCTTC.

This clonotype was counted ten times or more. The genes are TRBV19 and TRBJ1-2; D not certain. The CDR3 consists of 12 residues. V was shortened by 5 bases and J by 1 base, with 5 bases between the two germline ends. Germline V gene lookup returns CDR1 LNHDA and CDR2 SQIVND (reference sequence). CDR3 protein: CASSYSNYGYTF. Written as DNA, the CDR3 is TGTGCCAGTAGTTACAGTAACTATGGCTACACCTTC.

The chain combines TRBV27 with TRBJ1-5; 11 positions agree with TRBD1. J lost 6 bases, V lost 5 bases, and 3 bases had no gene match. Germline assignment: CDR1 MNHEY and CDR2 SMNVEV (reference sequence). This CDR3 is built from 14 residues. The CDR3 nucleotides read TGTGCCAGCAGTCAGGGACAGGGGGTTCAGCCCCAGCATTTT. Protein: CASSQGQGVQPQHF.

This clonotype was found many times. CDR3 nucleotides: TGTGCCAGCAGCAAACGACCGCGAAGGTCCTACGAGCAGTACTTC. This gives the protein CASSKRPRRSYEQYF. The chain couples TRBV21-1 to TRBJ2-7. TRBV21-1 counts as a pseudogene. The CDR3 runs 15 residues.

Ten or more counts support this clonotype. The rearrangement joins TRBV14 to TRBJ1-1; D unresolved. Deletions cut 3 bases from V and 4 bases from J, with 9 bases between. Per germline, CDR1 SGHDN and CDR2 FVKESK. The CDR3 spans 13 residues. The CDR3 nucleotides are TGTGCCAGCAGCCAGGGTTTGTTCACTGAAGCTTTCTTT. It yields the protein CASSQGLFTEAFF.

A note on this clonotype: The likely explanation is a read error, given a far larger clone one base away. The rearrangement joins TRBV11-2 to TRBJ2-7; 11 bases map to TRBD2. The length of the CDR3 is 18 residues. Germline CDR1 SGHAT, CDR2 FQNNGV. The CDR3 spells CASSLASLAGGAAYERYF. The CDR3 bases are TGTGCCAGCAGCTTAGCTTCCCTAGCGGGGGGAGCCGCCTACGAGCGGTACTTC.

This clonotype was counted at least ten times. The CDR3, as DNA: TGTGCCACCAGCAGACGTGATCCGGGACTAGCGGGATTAGTTTATGGCGGGGAGCTGTTTTTT. This codes for CATSRRDPGLAGLVYGGELFF. The rearrangement joins TRBV15 to TRBJ2-2, with 13 bases matching TRBD2. Germline CDR1 reads LNHNV; CDR2 reads YYDKDF (reference sequence). This CDR3 has 21 residues. V lost 2 bases to trimming and J lost 7 bases; unmatched junction nucleotides: 19.

This clonotype was seen at least ten times. The rearrangement uses TRBV7-9 and TRBJ2-7; TRBD2 is a possible D gene (6 bases). CDR3 length: 13 amino acids. Germline V gives CDR1 SEHNR, CDR2 FQNEAQ (reference sequence). Trimming took 4 bases from V and 4 from J, leaving 11 bases between them. This chain's CDR3 is CASSSLARYEQYF. The CDR3 nucleotides are TGTGCCAGCAGCTCTCTAGCGAGATACGAGCAGTACTTC.

The rearrangement links TRBV19 to TRBJ2-7, with 9 bases identical to TRBD2. Germline V gives CDR1 LNHDA, CDR2 SQIVND (reference sequence). Trimming took 3 bases from V and 7 from J; bases not matched to a gene: 7. This CDR3 comprises 14 residues. The CDR3 region is CASSMRGLAREQYF. CDR3 in DNA: TGTGCCAGTAGTATGAGAGGACTAGCGAGGGAGCAGTACTTC.

This clonotype was detected many times. This rearrangement joins TRBV27 to TRBJ2-3; 12 positions match TRBD2. The CDR3 has 16 amino acids. V was pared by 6 bases and J by 1 base, with 5 bases of the junction left unmatched. Germline values: CDR1 MNHEY, CDR2 SMNVEV (reference sequence). CDR3 in DNA: TGTGCCAGCAGCGGGCGACTAGCGGGAGGCACAGATACGCAGTATTTT. As protein: CASSGRLAGGTDTQYF.